The TCR beta chain under discussion was sequenced for a study of T-cell reconstitution after alpha-beta-depleted transplantation in children. Preparing the TCRbeta library involved the use of unique molecular identifiers. One entry per CDR3 protein results from TCRdb running MiXCR on the PCR reads. The sample has about 240,000 distinct CDR3 sequences, about 26% seen once. Per the germline V gene, CDR1 is DFQATT and CDR2 is SNEGSKA (reference sequence). With V trimmed by 6 bases and J by 3 bases, 7 bases remained unmatched. The CDR3 totals 13 residues. General study results and limits: A year post-transplant, T-cell counts and diversity derived mostly from newly produced T cells. For some patients, TCRbeta diversity was high at day 60 because of recipient T cells and thymic progenitors that survived. In patients about two months after transplant, alpha-beta T cells reportedly arose from several hundred expanded graft clones.

This clonotype was seen repeatedly, ten times or more. Its matching antigen is unknown. This sequence was found in a girl aged 2 to 10 with Fanconi anemia, due to receive a stem cell transplant. The chain has TRBV20-1 and TRBJ2-5; 7 bases align to TRBD1. The source material was PBMCs, sampled before TCRalphabeta/CD19-depleted stem cell transplant. CDR3 protein: CSAPGRGKETQYF. Written as DNA, the CDR3 is TGCAGTGCCCCGGGCAGGGGGAAAGAGACCCAGTACTTC.